This TCR beta chain was recovered during a study of T cell repertoires in cytomegalovirus infection. About the study: Public TCR beta signature analysis indicated the presence of both CMV infection and matching HLA type.

The CDR3 extends over 17 amino acids. The germline CDR1 and CDR2 sequences are MNHEY and SVGEGT. Trimming stripped 6 bases from V and 4 bases from J, with 25 bases between. One entry per CDR3 protein results from TCRdb running MiXCR on the reads. The table has hundreds of thousands of distinct CDR3 sequences, around a sixth seen once; the top ten hold about 12%. Notes on the study in general: The ex vivo response was dominated by HLA-C-restricted CMV-specific TCR beta clonotypes. The study identified carriers of CMV plus the relevant HLA from cumulative public TCR beta family frequency.

For this clonotype: Antigen unknown.

The specimen sequenced was PBMCs. The sequence came from a human donor in good health (CMV status not recorded). Some clones in this sample may be carry-over from other donors' samples. This chain links TRBV6-2 or TRBV6-3 with TRBJ2-7, with D uncertain. The CDR3 nucleotides read TGTGCCAGCAGATCACAACCGACCGGCAGATCTGGATACGAGCAGTACTTC. Its translation: CASRSQPTGRSGYEQYF.